A single sample is the source of the 25 T cell receptor beta chains below, sequenced in a study of cytomegalovirus exposure and HLA in healthy donors. Researchers ran the PCR with 60 Vbeta and 13 Jbeta primers. Profiling relied on immunoSEQ multiplex PCR, and the TCRdb table lists in-frame clones only, not all of them. The sample consists of 80,000 or so clones, around two thirds of them appearing once. What was sequenced was PBMCs. The source is a man aged 55 to 69 in good health and CMV-seropositive.

The genes are TRBV4-2 and TRBJ2-1; 8 bases align to TRBD2. V gave up 0 bases and J gave up 8 bases; unmatched junction bases: 6. Germline-derived CDR1 and CDR2 are LGHNA and YNFKEQ. The CDR3 consists of 15 residues. CDR3: CASSQEGLGFDEQFF. In DNA form, the CDR3 reads TGTGCCAGCAGCCAAGAGGGACTAGGATTTGATGAGCAGTTCTTC.

The chain employs TRBV30 and TRBJ1-1; D uncertain. Per the germline V gene, CDR1 is GTSNPN and CDR2 is SVGIG (reference sequence). Trimming shortened V by 3 bases and J by 4 bases, and 9 bases separated the two germline ends. The CDR3 has 12 residues. The CDR3 coding sequence is TGTGCCTGGAGCGACTCGACCACTGAAGCTTTCTTT. Protein product: CAWSDSTTEAFF.

The CDR3 DNA reads TGTGCCAGCAGCGCGACCGGGACACTGATCACTGAAGCTTTCTTT. This gives the protein CASSATGTLITEAFF. The chain joins TRBV13 to TRBJ1-1; tentative D call: TRBD1 (6 bases). V shed 5 bases and J shed 4 bases, with 17 bases lying between them. The CDR3 loop spans 15 amino acids. Germline V lookup: CDR1 PRHDT, CDR2 FYEKMQ (reference sequence).

The rearrangement uses TRBV19 and TRBJ2-3, with D tentatively TRBD2 (7 bases). Per the germline V gene, CDR1 is LNHDA and CDR2 is SQIVND (reference sequence). The V end lost 5 bases, the J end lost 8 bases, and 20 bases lay between the germline ends. This CDR3 has 15 residues. The CDR3 nucleotides read TGTGCCAGTAGTCCTCGGGCGGGGGCTCAGGGTACGCAGTATTTT. Protein product: CASSPRAGAQGTQYF.

A few counts support this clone. V usage is TRBV11-2 and J usage is TRBJ2-7; D is perhaps TRBD1 (5 bases). Trimming took 2 bases from V and 1 from J, leaving 9 bases between them. This CDR3 spans 14 amino acids. Germline V gene data show CDR1 as SGHAT and CDR2 as FQNNGV. The CDR3 here is CASSLSRTSYEQYF. CDR3 DNA: TGTGCCAGCAGCTTATCCCGGACATCCTACGAGCAGTACTTC.

The CDR3 reads CASSLSGDTEAFF. DNA for the CDR3: TGTGCCAGCAGTTTGTCCGGAGACACTGAAGCTTTCTTT. The rearrangement links TRBV27 to TRBJ1-1; D not certain. V lost 3 bases and J 3 bases, leaving 8 bases between the germline ends. Germline lookup yields CDR1 MNHEY and CDR2 SMNVEV (reference sequence). This CDR3 comprises 13 residues.

V and J are TRBV6-5 and TRBJ2-5, with 14 bases fitting TRBD2. The tail of the sequence fits TRBJ2-7 better, so the J call may be wrong. Per the germline V gene, CDR1 is MNHEY and CDR2 is SVGAGI. The CDR3 loop spans 15 amino acids. The DNA for the CDR3 is TGTGCCAGCAGTTACTCGGGACTAGCGGGGGTCGAGCAGTACTTC. This codes for CASSYSGLAGVEQYF.

This chain connects TRBV2 to TRBJ2-7, with a possible D match to TRBD2 (6 bases). This CDR3 spans 12 amino acids. The germline gives CDR1 SNHLY, CDR2 FYNNEI. The V and J ends lost 8 bases and 0 bases respectively, with 8 bases between them. The CDR3 region has the DNA TGTGCCAGCGCCGGGAGCTCCTACGAGCAGTACTTC. This translates into CASAGSSYEQYF.

This rearrangement joins TRBV6-6 to TRBJ2-7; D unclear. With 7 bases removed from V and 9 bases from J, the gap between germline ends came to 13 bases. CDR1 is MNHNY, CDR2 SVGAGI, per germline (reference sequence). The CDR3 totals 11 residues. CDR3 in DNA: TGTGCCAGCACCGCCACCTCCGGGCAGTACTTC. Translated, it gives CASTATSGQYF.

This chain connects TRBV10-3 to TRBJ2-1, with 10 bases that match TRBD2. This CDR3 is built from 17 residues. CDR1 and CDR2 from the germline V gene are ENHRY and SYGVKD. Germline trimming cut 3 bases from V and 4 bases from J; bases unmatched to any gene: 9. CDR3 bases: TGTGCCATCAGTGAAGCCGGGAGCGGGAGGGTGTACAATGAGCAGTTCTTC. It encodes CAISEAGSGRVYNEQFF.

Details on this clone: The same CDR3 can be traced to other DNA sequences in this sample. This rearrangement joins TRBV10-3 to TRBJ1-1, with 8 positions matching TRBD1. Germline CDR1 and CDR2: ENHRY and SYGVKD. Losses at the gene ends were 7 bases for V and 1 base for J; bases not matched to a gene: 8. The CDR3 extends over 15 amino acids. The CDR3 DNA is TGTGCCATCAAACGGACAGGGTCGGGGAACACTGAAGCTTTCTTT. Amino acid sequence: CAIKRTGSGNTEAFF.

V gene TRBV20-1 combines with J gene TRBJ1-1, with D perhaps TRBD1 (5 bases). V shed 6 bases and J shed 8 bases, with 13 bases lying between them. Germline V gives CDR1 DFQATT, CDR2 SNEGSKA (reference sequence). The CDR3 spans 11 residues. The CDR3 sequence is CSAPMGQEAFF. CDR3 coding DNA: TGCAGTGCCCCGATGGGGCAGGAAGCTTTCTTT.

This clone has only a few counts. The V call is TRBV7-2, the J call TRBJ1-6; 10 positions agree with TRBD1. V was clipped by 5 bases and J by 9 bases; unmatched bases: 4. Germline V gene lookup returns CDR1 SGHTA and CDR2 FQGNSA. The CDR3 contains 14 residues. CDR3 DNA sequence: TGTGCCAGCAGCCAGGGACAGGGGAGTTCACCCCTCCACTTT. It yields the protein CASSQGQGSSPLHF.

The V call is TRBV14, the J call TRBJ2-7; 7 nucleotides agree with TRBD1. In germline, CDR1 is SGHDN, CDR2 FVKESK. Germline trimming cut 5 bases from V and 5 bases from J; bases unmatched to any gene: 12. The CDR3 spans 15 residues. CDR3 in DNA: TGTGCCAGCAGCACCCTAGACAGGGTCGGAGACGAGCAGTACTTC. It yields the protein CASSTLDRVGDEQYF.

This rearrangement joins TRBV6-4 to TRBJ2-2, with 10 bases lining up with TRBD2. Germline lookup yields CDR1 MRHNA and CDR2 SNTAGT. This CDR3 spans 17 amino acids. Losses at the gene ends were 0 bases for V and 4 bases for J; bases not matched to a gene: 5. The chain's CDR3 is CASSDSSGRAFTGELFF. As DNA, the CDR3 is TGTGCCAGCAGTGACTCGAGCGGGAGGGCCTTCACCGGGGAGCTGTTTTTT.

CDR3 coding DNA: TGTGCCAGCAGTTACAACGGGAGAACAAGAGAGCAGTACTTC. Its translation is CASSYNGRTREQYF. The chain links TRBV6-5 to TRBJ2-7, with a weak D call TRBD2 (6 bases). From germline, CDR1 is MNHEY and CDR2 SVGAGI. The CDR3 totals 14 residues. V dropped 2 bases and J dropped 7 bases, with 15 bases sitting between them.

The V gene is TRBV28, the J gene TRBJ2-2, with TRBD2 as a possible D gene (5 bases). Trimming took off 5 bases at V and 5 bases at J, with 15 bases between the two ends. Looked up from germline, CDR1 is MDHEN and CDR2 is SYDVKM. The CDR3 loop spans 15 amino acids. The CDR3 sequence: CASSPGRSPTGELFF. The CDR3 DNA sequence: TGTGCCAGCAGTCCGGGAAGAAGCCCGACCGGGGAGCTGTTTTTT.

The chain employs TRBV2 and TRBJ2-5; TRBD1 agrees at 9 bases. This CDR3 has 14 amino acids. CDR1 is SNHLY and CDR2 is FYNNEI in the germline V gene. Trimming took 7 bases from V and 5 from J; bases not matched to a gene: 8. CDR3 region: CASKVGQGSETQYF. The DNA of the CDR3 is TGTGCCAGCAAGGTGGGACAGGGTTCGGAGACCCAGTACTTC.

This clone appeared a single time. The V and J genes are TRBV29-1 and TRBJ2-2; D unresolved. Germline V CDR1 and CDR2: SQVTM, ANQGSEA. The CDR3 is 13 amino acids. Trimming took 7 bases from V and 1 from J, leaving 10 bases between them. CDR3 sequence (DNA): TGCAGCGCCGTGCGAGGGAACACCGGGGAGCTGTTTTTT. Amino acid sequence: CSAVRGNTGELFF.

The chain carries TRBV6-5 and TRBJ1-4, with a tentative D call TRBD1 (6 bases). The CDR3 contains 14 residues. The germline CDR1 and CDR2 sequences are MNHEY and SVGAGI. V lost 6 bases, J lost 5 bases, and 13 bases lay in between. In DNA form, the CDR3 reads TGTGCCAGCAGGTCCGACAGGCGGAATGAAAAACTGTTTTTT. Amino acid sequence: CASRSDRRNEKLFF.

The V and J genes are TRBV2 and TRBJ2-7; 7 bases match TRBD1. V dropped 4 bases and J dropped 6; count of bases not matched to a gene: 12. The CDR3 has 15 amino acids. Per germline, CDR1 SNHLY and CDR2 FYNNEI. The CDR3 sequence: CASSGVGGAFGEQYF. The CDR3, as DNA: TGTGCCAGCAGTGGGGTAGGGGGCGCCTTCGGCGAGCAGTACTTC.

The chain is built from TRBV14 and TRBJ2-1; D is ambiguous. With 3 bases removed from V and 0 bases from J, the gap between germline ends came to 6 bases. In germline, CDR1 is SGHDN, CDR2 FVKESK. CDR3 length equals 14 residues. The CDR3 spells CASSQYSSYNEQFF. The CDR3 region has the DNA TGTGCCAGCAGCCAGTATAGCTCCTACAATGAGCAGTTCTTC.

Concerning this clone: A read error may produce the germline difference seen at one junction end. The chain carries TRBV10-3 and TRBJ1-6, with 7 bases identical to TRBD1. The germline CDR1 and CDR2 sequences are ENHRY and SYGVKD. The CDR3 has 15 amino acids. CDR3 sequence (DNA): TGTGCCATCAGTGACCCAGGGGGGCGTAATTCACCCCCCCACTTT. As protein: CAISDPGGRNSPPHF.

This clone was counted only a few times. This sequence joins TRBV7-2 and TRBJ1-5; tentatively, D is TRBD1 (5 bases). Germline assignment: CDR1 SGHTA and CDR2 FQGNSA. The CDR3 extends over 15 amino acids. With 1 base removed from V and 7 bases from J, the gap between germline ends came to 14 bases. This CDR3 is CASSLGWRGGQPQHF. In nucleotides, the CDR3 is TGTGCCAGCAGCTTAGGGTGGAGGGGTGGCCAGCCCCAGCATTTT.

With regard to this clone: Its ends do not fully match the called genes, so a read error is possible. The chain employs TRBV7-9 and TRBJ1-2; no definite D call. The CDR3 runs to 14 residues. Germline CDR1 reads SEHNR; CDR2 reads FQNEAQ (reference sequence). This CDR3 is CSSSLDFVNYGYTF. CDR3 DNA: TGTTCCAGCAGCTTAGATTTCGTAAACTATGGCTACACCTTC.